Shown below are 7 T cell receptor beta chains from a single sample sequenced in a study of shared clonotypes between healthy human individuals. Data came from immunoSEQ multiplex PCR; TCRdb stores just in-frame clones and leaves some out. Found here are 650,000 to 800,000 clones, 72% of them singletons; the top ten hold less than 2%. The sequenced sample consisted of memory CD4+ T cells sorted from blood. The subset is: CD45RA-negative fraction. The receptors shown here come from a woman in her thirties in good health.

Many counts were recorded for this clone. This sequence joins TRBV30 and TRBJ2-3; D ambiguous. The germline V and J ends were trimmed by 0 bases and 0 bases, with 10 bases remaining between them. Germline V CDR1 and CDR2: GTSNPN, SVGIG (reference sequence). There are 15 residues in the CDR3. Here the CDR3 DNA reads TGTGCCTGGAGTGTACTGGGCGGTAGCACAGATACGCAGTATTTT. Amino acids: CAWSVLGGSTDTQYF. Full variable domain (outside the CDR3, taken from reference TRBV30 and TRBJ2-3): SQTIHQWPATLVQPVGSPLSLECTVEGTSNPNLYWYRQAAGRGLQLLFYSVGIGQISSEVPQNLSASRPQDRQFILSSKKLLLSDSGFYLCAWSVLGGSTDTQYFGPGTRLTVL.

This rearrangement joins TRBV7-2 to TRBJ2-1; 7 bases fit TRBD2. Trimming at V came to 4 bases and at J to 0 bases, leaving 3 bases not matched to a gene. The CDR3 sequence is 15 residues long. The germline V gene encodes CDR1 SGHTA and CDR2 FQGNSA. Here the CDR3 reads CASSYSGLSYNEQFF. The CDR3 DNA is TGTGCCAGCAGCTATAGCGGGCTCTCCTACAATGAGCAGTTCTTC.

The chain employs TRBV30 and TRBJ2-5; D not resolved. Trimming stripped 3 bases from V and 4 bases from J, with 18 bases between. The CDR3 runs to 15 residues. Germline V gives CDR1 GTSNPN, CDR2 SVGIG (reference sequence). CDR3 coding DNA: TGTGCCTGGAGGGGGAAGGGTTTAGGACGAGAGACCCAGTACTTC. This codes for CAWRGKGLGRETQYF.

The chain is built from TRBV1 and TRBJ2-5; the table's D call, TRBD1, has no DNA check behind it. The end of the DNA fits TRBJ2-7 better, so the J call may be wrong. TRBV1 is shown as a pseudogene. The CDR3 is made up of 19 amino acids. The CDR3: CTSSQDHPAPGTPTYEQYF. CDR3 coding DNA: TGCACCAGCAGCCAAGACCACCCCGCCCCCGGGACACCCACCTACGAGCAGTACTTC.

The rearrangement uses TRBV6-5 and TRBJ2-1, with 9 bases identical to TRBD2. Germline lookup yields CDR1 MNHEY and CDR2 SVGAGI. The CDR3 is 14 residues long. With 8 bases clipped from V and 7 bases from J, the junction kept 9 bases outside the gene matches. The CDR3 DNA reads TGTGCCAGCCTAAGCCCTACTAGCGGGAATGAGCAGTTCTTC. Translated, it gives CASLSPTSGNEQFF.

The gene calls are TRBV18 and TRBJ2-3; D ambiguous. The ends were cut back, 3 bases at V and 0 bases at J, with 7 bases in the middle. There are 14 residues in the CDR3. Looked up from germline, CDR1 is KGHSH and CDR2 is LQKENI. In DNA form, the CDR3 reads TGTGCCAGCTCACCTTACATAAGCACAGATACGCAGTATTTT. As protein: CASSPYISTDTQYF.

J is TRBJ2-7 and V is TRBV27, with 9 bases aligning to TRBD2. The CDR3 contains 17 residues. Germline V lookup: CDR1 MNHEY, CDR2 SMNVEV (reference sequence). V dropped 7 bases and J dropped 2; count of bases not matched to a gene: 15. The CDR3 loop reads CASTPARALAGTYEQYF. CDR3 coding DNA: TGTGCCAGCACCCCGGCGCGTGCCCTAGCGGGAACCTACGAGCAGTACTTC.